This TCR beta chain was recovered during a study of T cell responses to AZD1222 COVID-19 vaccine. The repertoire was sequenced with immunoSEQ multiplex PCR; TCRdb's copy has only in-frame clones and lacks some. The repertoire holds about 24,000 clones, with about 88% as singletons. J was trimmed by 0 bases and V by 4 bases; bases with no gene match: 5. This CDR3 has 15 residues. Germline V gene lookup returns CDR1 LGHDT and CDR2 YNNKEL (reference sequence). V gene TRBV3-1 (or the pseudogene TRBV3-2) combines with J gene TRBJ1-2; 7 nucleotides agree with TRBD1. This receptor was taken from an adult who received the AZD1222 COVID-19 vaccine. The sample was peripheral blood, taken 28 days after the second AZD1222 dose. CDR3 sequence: CASSLGQLTNYGYTF. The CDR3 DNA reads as TGTGCCAGCAGCCTGGGACAGCTAACTAACTATGGCTACACCTTC.